The 14 T cell receptor beta chains reported below all come from one sample, sequenced in a study of CD8 T cells in ankylosing spondylitis. Each CDR3 protein gets one entry after TCRdb re-called the 5' RACE reads with MiXCR. This repertoire shows 39,000 or so distinct CDR3 sequences, approximately 3% found once; its top ten account for around 2.8%. Sequenced: blood, either unsorted or a sorted T cell fraction (not recorded which). These receptors all stem from a male donor with ankylosing spondylitis or in good health (not recorded which).

This clonotype was seen at least ten times. This chain links TRBV9 with TRBJ2-3; TRBD1 matches 7 bases. CDR1 SGDLS and CDR2 YYNGEE come from the germline V gene. The CDR3 contains 13 residues. Trimming at V came to 4 bases and at J to 4 bases, leaving 3 bases not matched to a gene. CDR3 coding DNA: TGTGCCAGCAGCAACCAGGGGGCAGATACGCAGTATTTT. This sequence encodes CASSNQGADTQYF.

As to this clonotype: This may be a read error: a much more frequent sequence differs by one nucleotide. The chain employs TRBV9 and TRBJ2-1; TRBD2 is a possible D gene (6 bases). This CDR3 is built from 18 residues. In germline, CDR1 is SGDLS, CDR2 YYNGEE. The CDR3 DNA is TGTGCCAGCGGCGTAGATCCGAGGACGTCTTTGGGGGGCAATGAGCAGTTCTTC. Translation gives CASGVDPRTSLGGNEQFF.

The table lists this clonotype with many counts. The CDR3 nucleotides read TGTGCCAGCAGCGGGGACCGGGACAGGGGCGACAATGAGCAGTTCTTC. It yields the protein CASSGDRDRGDNEQFF. The chain employs TRBV9 and TRBJ2-1, with TRBD1 identical over 10 bases. Germline V lookup: CDR1 SGDLS, CDR2 YYNGEE. The ends lost 3 bases at V and 5 bases at J; junction bases unmatched: 8. The CDR3 runs 16 residues.

This clonotype has a count of ten or more. This CDR3 reads CASSLGDRGSPYEQYV. The CDR3 nucleotides are TGTGCCAGCAGTTTGGGGGACAGGGGATCTCCCTACGAGCAGTACGTC. J is TRBJ2-7 and V is TRBV27; TRBD1 agrees at 10 bases. This CDR3 contains 16 residues. Germline-derived CDR1 and CDR2 are MNHEY and SMNVEV (reference sequence). V lost 3 bases to trimming and J lost 2 bases; unmatched junction nucleotides: 7.

There are many counts of this clonotype. V and J are TRBV9 and TRBJ1-2; TRBD1 matches at 8 bases. The CDR3 sequence is 15 residues long. Trimming cost V 0 bases and J 4 bases; bases outside gene matches: 5. CDR1 is SGDLS and CDR2 is YYNGEE in the germline V gene. Here the CDR3 DNA reads TGTGCCAGCAGCGTAGGTGCAGGGGGCTCCTATGGCTACACCTTC. It specifies CASSVGAGGSYGYTF.

This clonotype appeared many times. The J gene is TRBJ2-3, the V gene TRBV9, with TRBD2 as a possible D gene (6 bases). The CDR3 sequence is 13 residues long. Germline CDR1 SGDLS, CDR2 YYNGEE. V was pared by 7 bases and J by 0 bases, with 9 bases between. This CDR3 reads CASGLSSTDTQYF. The CDR3 DNA follows: TGTGCCAGCGGACTATCTAGCACAGATACGCAGTATTTT.

This clonotype is medium-sized (0.01 to 0.1%) by share. V usage is TRBV21-1 and J usage is TRBJ2-3; the table's D gene call, TRBD1, was not cross checked with the DNA. TRBV21-1 counts as a pseudogene. The CDR3 runs 16 residues. The chain's CDR3 is CASSTRVGASTDTQYF. In DNA, the CDR3 is TGTGCCAGCAGCACCCGGGTCGGGGCTAGCACAGATACGCAGTATTTT.

The table lists this clonotype with a few counts. The chain is built from TRBV9 and TRBJ2-5, with a possible D match to TRBD1 (7 bases). Germline-derived CDR1 and CDR2 are SGDLS and YYNGEE. Trimming removed 0 bases from V and 5 bases from J, with 14 bases in between. The CDR3 is 15 amino acids. The CDR3 reads CASSVGGRGVETQYF. CDR3 bases: TGTGCCAGCAGCGTAGGTGGCAGGGGGGTGGAGACCCAGTACTTC. Complete variable domain (other parts from reference TRBV9 and TRBJ2-5): DSGVTQTPKHLITATGQRVTLRCSPRSGDLSVYWYQQSLDQGLQFLIQYYNGEERAKGNILERFSAQQFPDLHSELNLSSLELGDSALYFCASSVGGRGVETQYFGPGTRLLVL.

This clonotype appeared many times. The J gene is TRBJ2-2, the V gene TRBV9; maybe TRBD2 (6 bases). The germline CDR1 and CDR2 sequences are SGDLS and YYNGEE. V was cut by 2 bases and J by 6 bases, with 17 bases left in between. This CDR3 is built from 16 residues. The CDR3 is CASSVLAESLAGELFF. DNA of the CDR3: TGTGCCAGCAGCGTCTTAGCGGAGTCCTTGGCCGGGGAGCTGTTTTTT.

In its sample, this clonotype was seen many times. The chain links TRBV9 to TRBJ2-2; TRBD1 matches at 7 bases. Germline values: CDR1 SGDLS, CDR2 YYNGEE. This CDR3 region has 16 residues. Trimming removed 4 bases from V and 0 bases from J; junction bases left unmatched: 6. The CDR3 loop is CASSLGQRTNTGELFF. CDR3 nucleotide sequence: TGTGCCAGCAGCCTGGGACAGAGAACGAACACCGGGGAGCTGTTTTTT.

This clonotype was observed at least ten times. The CDR3 DNA is TGTGCCAGCAGCAGCGTCGGGGGGCAGGAGACCCAGTACTTC. As protein: CASSSVGGQETQYF. The chain is built from TRBV9 and TRBJ2-5, with D possibly TRBD2 on 7 matching bases. Germline V lookup: CDR1 SGDLS, CDR2 YYNGEE. Deletions cut 4 bases from V and 5 bases from J, with 15 bases between. The CDR3 spans 14 residues. Combining the CDR3 with reference TRBV9 and TRBJ2-5 gives the whole variable domain DSGVTQTPKHLITATGQRVTLRCSPRSGDLSVYWYQQSLDQGLQFLIQYYNGEERAKGNILERFSAQQFPDLHSELNLSSLELGDSALYFCASSSVGGQETQYFGPGTRLLVL.

This clonotype was picked up many times. The rearrangement joins TRBV9 to TRBJ2-1; 9 bases match TRBD1. With V trimmed by 4 bases and J by 6 bases, 8 bases remained unmatched. This CDR3 has 15 residues. Germline CDR1 and CDR2: SGDLS and YYNGEE. The chain's CDR3 is CASSPPWTGVNEQFF. The CDR3 DNA reads as TGTGCCAGCAGCCCGCCTTGGACAGGGGTCAATGAGCAGTTCTTC.

This clonotype was observed many times. The gene calls are TRBV5-1 and TRBJ2-7, with 9 bases fitting TRBD2. Trimming took 3 bases from V and 1 from J; bases not matched to a gene: 8. The V gene's germline CDR1 is SGHRS and CDR2 YFSETQ. The length of the CDR3 is 16 residues. The CDR3 DNA follows: TGCGCCAGCAGCTGGGCTAGCGGGAACGGGTCCTACGAGCAGTACGTC. Residues: CASSWASGNGSYEQYV.

This clonotype was counted at least ten times. The chain is built from TRBV9 and TRBJ1-1; no reliable D call. V lost 0 bases and J 3 bases, leaving 18 bases between the germline ends. Germline CDR1 and CDR2: SGDLS and YYNGEE. This CDR3 region has 17 residues. CDR3 bases: TGTGCCAGCAGCGTAGGTACTGGCGACGCGGCGGACACTGAAGCTTTCTTT. Its translation is CASSVGTGDAADTEAFF.